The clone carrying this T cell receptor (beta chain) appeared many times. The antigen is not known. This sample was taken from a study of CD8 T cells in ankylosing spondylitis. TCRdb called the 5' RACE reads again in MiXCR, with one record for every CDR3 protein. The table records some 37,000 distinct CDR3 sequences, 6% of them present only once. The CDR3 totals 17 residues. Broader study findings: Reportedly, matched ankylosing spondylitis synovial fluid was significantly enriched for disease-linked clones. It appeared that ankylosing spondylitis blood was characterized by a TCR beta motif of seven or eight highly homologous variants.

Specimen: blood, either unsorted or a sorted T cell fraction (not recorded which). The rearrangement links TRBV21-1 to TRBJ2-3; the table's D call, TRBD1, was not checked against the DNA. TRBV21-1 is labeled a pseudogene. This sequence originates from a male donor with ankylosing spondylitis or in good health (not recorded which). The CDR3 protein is CASSSPSMDRSTDTQYF. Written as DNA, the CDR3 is TGTGCCAGCAGCTCTCCCTCCATGGACAGGAGCACAGATACGCAGTATTTT.